This TCR beta chain was obtained from a study of T cell repertoires in cytomegalovirus infection. Study-wide results and caveats: Carriers of CMV and the relevant HLA type were discriminated by public TCR beta frequency.

Trimming removed 6 bases from V and 6 bases from J, with 12 bases in between. The length of the CDR3 is 14 residues. Germline CDR1 reads MNHEY; CDR2 reads SVGEGT. This clonotype was detected a few times. Its antigen is still unknown. One entry per CDR3 protein results from TCRdb running MiXCR on the reads. The sample shows 400,000 to 600,000 distinct CDR3 sequences, about 39% of them seen only once. The sequencing here drew on cultured PBMCs, taken from culture after CMV antigen stimulation. The receptor's source is a human donor in good health (CMV status not recorded). Some clones in this sample may be carry-over from other donors' samples. The chain links TRBV6-2 or TRBV6-3 to TRBJ1-6; D gene uncertain. CDR3 loop: CASRLGWGNSPLHF. CDR3 DNA sequence: TGTGCCAGCAGACTCGGATGGGGTAATTCACCCCTCCACTTT.